This TCR beta chain came from a study of blood T cell repertoires in COVID-19. As for the study in general: Researchers got acute and convalescent COVID-19 samples from the United States, Italy and Spain. In each case, the material was cDNA or gDNA derived from T cells, B-cell-depleted T cells, or PBMCs.

In the source study's methods: Reference gene primers were amplified, and this amplification served to estimate nucleated cell counts. This table comes from immunoSEQ multiplex PCR, and its TCRdb copy is limited to in-frame clones, with some not included. From that table come the V and J calls and clone size; the DNA was used to work out D and trimming. The sample contains 90,000 to 120,000 clones, about three quarters of which appear only once. This clone was counted only a few times. CDR3 size: 17 residues. Germline V CDR1 and CDR2: LNHDA, SQIVND (reference sequence). Trimming stripped 4 bases from V and 4 bases from J, with 22 bases between.

The V and J genes are TRBV19 and TRBJ1-2, with D perhaps TRBD1 (5 bases). This TCR was recovered from a man between 65 and 85 years old with acute or convalescent COVID-19. The sequenced material came from peripheral blood. Written as DNA, the CDR3 is TGTGCCAGTAGTAGCCTTCCGCAGGGTAAACAAGGCTATGGCTACACCTTC. This gives the protein CASSSLPQGKQGYGYTF.